What follows is one TCR beta chain and its context. Its target is unknown. The repertoire was sequenced with immunoSEQ multiplex PCR; TCRdb's copy has only in-frame clones and lacks some. The sample yields some 41,000 clones, 85% to 95% seen once. This sample was included in a study of graft-versus-host responses after intestinal transplantation. V was pared by 0 bases and J by 2 bases, with 16 bases between. Germline-derived CDR1 and CDR2 are ENHRY and SYGVKD. The CDR3 consists of 17 residues. This chain connects TRBV10-3 to TRBJ2-5; D might be TRBD2 (5 bases). The sequence was collected from a human donor who was the organ donor for an intestinal transplant. The material sequenced was unstimulated CD8+ T cells sorted from spleen or lymph node cells, taken before transplant. The CDR3 region is CAISESVEGTPQETQYF. CDR3 sequence (DNA): TGTGCCATCAGTGAGTCAGTTGAGGGAACACCTCAAGAGACCCAGTACTTC.